One and the same sample provided the 2 T cell receptor beta chains below, sequenced in a study of T cell changes during pregnancy in multiple sclerosis. Profiling relied on immunoSEQ multiplex PCR, and the TCRdb table lists in-frame clones only, not all of them. The repertoire holds under 70,000 clones, with 90% as singletons. Sequencing used peripheral blood, obtained in the third trimester of pregnancy. The receptor set was obtained from a female donor in good health, enrolled as a control in a pregnancy study.

The genes are TRBV7-7 and TRBJ2-7; no firm D call. The CDR3 runs 13 residues. Germline loops: CDR1 SSHAT, CDR2 FNYEAQ (reference sequence). Trimming pared 1 base from V and 5 bases from J, leaving 9 bases between. The CDR3: CASSLGARDEQYF. The CDR3 nucleotides read TGTGCCAGCAGCTTAGGTGCTCGGGACGAGCAGTACTTC. The full variable domain, in which reference TRBV7-7 and TRBJ2-7 provide the parts outside the CDR3, is GAGVSQSPRYKVTKRGQDVTLRCDPISSHATLYWYQQALGQGPEFLTYFNYEAQPDKSGLPSDRFSAERPEGSISTLTIQRTEQRDSAMYRCASSLGARDEQYFGPGTRLTVT.

The chain combines TRBV21-1 with TRBJ2-2; the table's D call TRBD2 went unverified against the DNA. TRBV21-1 is tagged as a pseudogene. The CDR3 runs 16 residues. The CDR3 nucleotides are TGTGCCAGCAGCAAACTGGTCCAGCGGGAGACCGGGGAGCTGTTTTTT. This translates into CASSKLVQRETGELFF.